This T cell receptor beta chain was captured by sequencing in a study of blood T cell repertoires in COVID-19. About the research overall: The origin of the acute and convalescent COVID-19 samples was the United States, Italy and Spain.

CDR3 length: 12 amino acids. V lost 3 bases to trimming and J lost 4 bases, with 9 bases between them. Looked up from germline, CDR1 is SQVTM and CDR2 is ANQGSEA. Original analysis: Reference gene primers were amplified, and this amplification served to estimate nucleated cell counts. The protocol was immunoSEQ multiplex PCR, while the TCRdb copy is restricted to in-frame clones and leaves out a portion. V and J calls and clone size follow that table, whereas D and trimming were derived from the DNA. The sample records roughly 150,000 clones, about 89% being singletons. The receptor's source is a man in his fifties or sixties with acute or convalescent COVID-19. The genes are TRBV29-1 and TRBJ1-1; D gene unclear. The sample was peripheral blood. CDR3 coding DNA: TGCAGCGTTGACATGGGGAGCACTGAAGCTTTCTTT. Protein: CSVDMGSTEAFF.